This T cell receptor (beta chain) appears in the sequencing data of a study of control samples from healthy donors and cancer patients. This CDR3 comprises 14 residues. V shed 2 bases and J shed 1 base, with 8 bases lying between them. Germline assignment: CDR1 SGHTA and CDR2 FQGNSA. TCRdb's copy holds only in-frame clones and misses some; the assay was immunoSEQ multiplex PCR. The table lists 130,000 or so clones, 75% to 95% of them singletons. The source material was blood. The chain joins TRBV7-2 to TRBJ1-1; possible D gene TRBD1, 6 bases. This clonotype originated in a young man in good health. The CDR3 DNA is TGTGCCAGCAGCTTACCAGGGGAGAACACTGAAGCTTTCTTT. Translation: CASSLPGENTEAFF.